These 15 T cell receptor beta chains originate from one sample sequenced in a study of blood T cell repertoires in COVID-19. The repertoire was sequenced with immunoSEQ multiplex PCR; TCRdb's copy has only in-frame clones and lacks some. The table shows about 210,000 clones, with approximately 85% occurring only once. The sample taken for sequencing was PBMCs or T cells enriched from blood (not recorded which). The receptors come from a middle-aged man with acute COVID-19.

The V call is TRBV6-6, the J call TRBJ1-4; 7 nucleotides agree with TRBD1. J was trimmed by 7 bases and V by 5 bases; bases with no gene match: 16. The CDR3 has 17 amino acids. CDR1 is MNHNY and CDR2 is SVGAGI in the germline V gene (reference sequence). Written as DNA, the CDR3 is TGTGCCAGCAGTCCCCGCTCCCTGACAGGGTTCTTTGAAAAACTGTTTTTT. The encoded protein is CASSPRSLTGFFEKLFF.

This sequence joins TRBV27 and TRBJ1-1; the D is unclear. Between the trimmed V and J ends, which lost 5 bases and 5 bases, there was a span of 15 bases. CDR1 is MNHEY and CDR2 is SMNVEV in the germline V gene (reference sequence). The CDR3 spans 14 residues. The CDR3 is CASSREGGRTEAFF. In DNA, the CDR3 is TGTGCCAGCAGTCGGGAGGGTGGAAGAACTGAAGCTTTCTTT.

The genes are TRBV5-4 and TRBJ1-1, with 8 bases lining up with TRBD1. CDR3 size: 16 residues. Trimming at V came to 4 bases and at J to 1 base, leaving 9 bases not matched to a gene. Looked up from germline, CDR1 is SGHNT and CDR2 is YYREEE (reference sequence). Here the CDR3 DNA reads TGTGCCAGCAGCCCAGACAGGGGCGGGGGGAACACTGAAGCTTTCTTT. Translating it yields CASSPDRGGGNTEAFF.

The rearrangement joins TRBV24-1 to TRBJ2-6; 10 nucleotides line up with TRBD1. Unmatched junction bases numbered 3, after V lost 4 bases and J lost 4 bases. The CDR3 loop spans 16 amino acids. The germline V gene has CDR1 KGHDR and CDR2 SFDVKD. The CDR3 reads CATSDGTGDGANVLTF. As DNA, the CDR3 is TGTGCCACCAGTGACGGGACAGGGGACGGGGCCAACGTCCTGACTTTC.

This clone appeared a single time. The chain recombines TRBV28 with TRBJ2-3; unclear D gene. The CDR3 sequence is 11 residues long. Germline V CDR1 and CDR2: MDHEN, SYDVKM. Trimming removed 3 bases at V and 7 bases at J, with 5 bases between. The CDR3 nucleotides read TGTGCCAGCAGTTTTAAAAATACGCAGTATTTT. This translates into CASSFKNTQYF.

The genes are TRBV2 and TRBJ2-7, with D possibly matching TRBD2 (6 bases). CDR1 SNHLY and CDR2 FYNNEI come from the germline V gene. V shed 3 bases and J shed 4 bases, with 22 bases lying between them. The CDR3 runs to 17 residues. The CDR3 sequence is CASSDSSAMLRAYEQYF. The CDR3 nucleotides read TGTGCCAGCAGTGACTCTAGCGCGATGCTTAGGGCATACGAGCAGTACTTC. The variable domain in full, with the rest retrieved from reference TRBV2 and TRBJ2-7, is EPEVTQTPSHQVTQMGQEVILRCVPISNHLYFYWYRQILGQKVEFLVSFYNNEISEKSEIFDDQFSVERPDGSNFTLKIRSTKLEDSAMYFCASSDSSAMLRAYEQYFGPGTRLTVT.

The rearrangement uses TRBV5-5 and TRBJ2-5, with 12 bases identical to TRBD2. V gave up 7 bases and J gave up 5 bases; unmatched junction bases: 12. Germline values: CDR1 SGHKS, CDR2 YYEKEE (reference sequence). The length of the CDR3 is 16 residues. The CDR3 sequence is CASSTRLAGVSETQYF. The CDR3 DNA reads as TGTGCCAGCTCGACAAGACTAGCGGGAGTATCGGAGACCCAGTACTTC.

This clone was seen once. The rearrangement uses TRBV14 and TRBJ2-5, with D maybe TRBD2 (6 bases). This CDR3 contains 16 residues. Trimming took 5 bases from V and 1 from J, leaving 17 bases between them. Looked up from germline, CDR1 is SGHDN and CDR2 is FVKESK. The CDR3 coding sequence is TGTGCCAGCAGCTCTGGTCGCGGGACTTTCCAAGAGACCCAGTACTTC. Translation gives CASSSGRGTFQETQYF. The full variable domain, with the rest looked up from reference TRBV14 and TRBJ2-5, is EAGVTQFPSHSVIEKGQTVTLRCDPISGHDNLYWYRRVMGKEIKFLLHFVKESKQDESGMPNNRFLAERTGGTYSTLKVQPAELEDSGVYFCASSSGRGTFQETQYFGPGTRLLVL.

This chain connects TRBV5-6 to TRBJ1-1; D gene ambiguous. The ends were cut back, 6 bases at V and 5 bases at J, with 17 bases in the middle. The germline gives CDR1 SGHDT, CDR2 YYEEEE. This CDR3 is built from 14 residues. Here the CDR3 reads CASTGSGRVTEAFF. CDR3 nucleotide sequence: TGTGCCAGCACCGGCAGCGGTCGGGTTACTGAAGCTTTCTTT. The whole variable domain, remainder taken from reference TRBV5-6 and TRBJ1-1, is DAGVTQSPTHLIKTRGQQVTLRCSPKSGHDTVSWYQQALGQGPQFIFQYYEEEERQRGNFPDRFSGHQFPNYSSELNVNALLLGDSALYLCASTGSGRVTEAFFGQGTRLTVV.

The CDR3 sequence is CASRGIQVSSYEQYF. Written as DNA, the CDR3 is TGTGCCAGCAGAGGGATACAGGTTAGCTCCTACGAGCAGTACTTC. V is TRBV6-6 and J is TRBJ2-7; D is possibly TRBD1 (5 bases). This CDR3 contains 15 residues. Per germline, CDR1 MNHNY and CDR2 SVGAGI (reference sequence). V gave up 6 bases and J gave up 0 bases, with 15 bases separating them.

This clone has a single count. CDR3 loop: CASSWDSRSSYNEQFF. DNA of the CDR3: TGTGCCAGCAGTTGGGACTCCAGGAGCTCCTACAATGAGCAGTTCTTC. The gene calls are TRBV27 and TRBJ2-1, with D maybe TRBD2 (6 bases). Germline assignment: CDR1 MNHEY and CDR2 SMNVEV (reference sequence). The ends were cut back, 4 bases at V and 0 bases at J, with 13 bases in the middle. This CDR3 has 16 residues.

J is TRBJ2-1 and V is TRBV4-1, with 8 positions matching TRBD2. This CDR3 is built from 16 residues. The ends lost 4 bases at V and 4 bases at J; junction bases unmatched: 9. Per the germline V gene, CDR1 is MGHRA and CDR2 is YSYEKL. The CDR3 is CASSLFSGMLYNEQFF. In DNA form, the CDR3 reads TGCGCCAGCAGCCTATTTAGCGGGATGTTGTACAATGAGCAGTTCTTC.

This clone has just one count. DNA of the CDR3: TGTGCCAGCAGGAAGGGACAGAACACAGATACGCAGTATTTT. It translates to CASRKGQNTDTQYF. This sequence joins TRBV2 and TRBJ2-3, with TRBD1 matching over 7 bases. The germline gives CDR1 SNHLY, CDR2 FYNNEI. The V segment lost 6 bases and the J segment 2 bases; nucleotides outside the gene matches: 5. This CDR3 is built from 14 residues.

J is TRBJ2-7 and V is TRBV4-2, with 10 bases fitting TRBD2. From germline, CDR1 is LGHNA and CDR2 YNFKEQ. The junction had 4 bases not matched to a gene; V was cut back by 0 bases and J by 5 bases. This CDR3 contains 15 residues. DNA of the CDR3: TGTGCCAGCAGCCAAGAACTAGCGGGGAGGAACGAGCAGTACTTC. Amino acids: CASSQELAGRNEQYF.

The chain combines TRBV2 with TRBJ2-1; D remains ambiguous. CDR3 length: 11 residues. Germline CDR1 reads SNHLY; CDR2 reads FYNNEI. V was trimmed by 6 bases and J by 8 bases, leaving 8 bases between them. CDR3 DNA: TGTGCCAGCAGAGTTACTTATGAGCAGTTCTTC. Its protein is CASRVTYEQFF.